This T cell receptor beta chain comes out of a study of shared clonotypes between healthy human individuals (dated by TCRdb to the early 2020s). Regarding the research as a whole: Two women and a few men aged 18 to 49 years were included in the cohort. Blood TCR repertoires of about 5 healthy adults were deeply sequenced to estimate repertoire size and the extent of clonotype sharing between individuals. Libraries were prepared and TCR repertoires were sequenced by different laboratories using diverse techniques, in order to increase sequencing depth and limit assay-specific biases. Between about 0.94 and 8.9 billion PBMCs per donor were obtained by leukapheresis. Findings and caveats that apply to the study as a whole: Pairwise subsampling led to the expectation that sequencing depth would affect the degree of clonotype sharing among donors. Sampling was restricted to blood, and TCR repertoires in tissues likely differ from the TCR repertoires found in blood. Because the study included a small number of donors, the genetic and exposure-history diversity represented was limited.

A word on this clone: Its antigen has not been determined. A far more abundant clone sits one base away, making this likely a read error.

Trimming takes 7 bases off V and 6 bases off J; junction bases not matched to a gene: 23. From the germline V gene, CDR1 is SGHRS and CDR2 is YFSETQ. Counted from cysteine to phenylalanine, this CDR3 has 19 amino acids. Only the CDR3 portion is preserved as DNA: 57 bases, with reading frame beginning at the first base. The donors were healthy, HIV-negative adults who had no recently reported acute infections or vaccinations. Only Caucasian adults living in Nashville, Tennessee, USA were represented among the donors. For unsorted samples, some 90 million PBMCs were counted and genomic DNA was extracted with the QIAamp DNA Blood Mini kit. Blood was collected by leukapheresis, and PBMCs were isolated by Ficoll-Histopaque density gradient centrifugation and then cryopreserved in liquid nitrogen vapor phase. TCR CDR3 regions were amplified from genomic DNA by multiplex PCR using the deep immunoSEQ assay. For each cell subset, the extracted genomic DNA was distributed evenly across all wells of several immunoSEQ 96-well plates, and each plate served as one replicate. For unsorted PBMC, each replicate PCR was loaded with approximately 300 ng genomic DNA, equivalent to some 27,000 T cell genomes. Unsorted PBMC genomic DNA was sequenced across ten immunoSEQ deep assay plates. Purified libraries were measured with a Qubit 3.0 fluorometer, size-checked on a Bioanalyzer 2100, and measured again with the KAPA Library Quantification kit. Every immunoSEQ 96-well plate was sequenced on a dedicated single-read 150-cycle Illumina NextSeq 550 flow cell. On the authors' methods: Because only junctional sequences without quality scores were contained in the immunoSEQ output, filtering matching that applied to full-length reads could not be performed. To assign V/J genes and CDR3, sequences were annotated using PyIR, a Python wrapper for IgBLAST v1.9, with IMGT germline references. Reads were removed for weak V/J assignments (E-value above 1e-6), missing CDR3, stop codons, out-of-frame junctions, or ambiguous translated residues. V3J clonotypes were defined as sequences sharing the same inferred V gene, J gene, and CDR3 amino acid sequence. To compute the percentage overlap between repertoires, the number of shared unique clonotypes was divided by the size of the smaller repertoire. Repertoire richness was assessed with RTK rarefaction, the Chao1 estimator, and Recon v2.1 estimates of unobserved clonotypes. TCRdb re-hosts the immuneACCESS table, in-frame sequences only. Its copies lack some clones; in the studies checked, an unresolved V gene accounts for under half of them, and the cause for the rest is not known. V and J calls plus clone size are reproduced from that table; the DNA served to infer D and trimming. The sample table records 470,000 or so clones; 81% of these occur just once. 12% of the sample is taken by the ten largest.

The sequenced sample was PBMCs. The clonotype comes from a woman aged 40 to 50 in good health. Some clones in this sample may be carry-over from other donors' samples. The V and J segments used are TRBV5-1 and TRBJ2-2, with 8 central nucleotides matching TRBD2. The CDR3 corresponds to CASGRVLVLAGLAPGELFF. The DNA sequence is given as TGCGCCAGCGGCAGGGTTTTAGTCCTAGCGGGTCTTGCCCCCGGGGAGCTGTTTTTT. Where the CDR3 stops, the reference TRBV5-1 and TRBJ2-2 genes take over; the full variable domain is KAGVTQTPRYLIKTRGQQVTLSCSPISGHRSVSWYQQTPGQGLQFLFEYFSETQRNKGNFPGRFSGRQFSNSRSEMNVSTLELGDSALYLCASGRVLVLAGLAPGELFFGEGSRLTVL.